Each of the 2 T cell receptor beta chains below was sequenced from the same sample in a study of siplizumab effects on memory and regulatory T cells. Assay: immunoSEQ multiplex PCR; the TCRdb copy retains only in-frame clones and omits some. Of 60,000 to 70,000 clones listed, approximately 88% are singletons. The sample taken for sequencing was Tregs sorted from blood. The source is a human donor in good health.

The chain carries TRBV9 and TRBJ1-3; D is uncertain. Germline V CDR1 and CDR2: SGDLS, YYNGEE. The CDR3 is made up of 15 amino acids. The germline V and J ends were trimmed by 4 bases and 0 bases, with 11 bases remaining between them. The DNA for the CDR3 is TGTGCCAGCAGCTCTGGCGGGATCTCTGGAAACACCATATATTTT. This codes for CASSSGGISGNTIYF.

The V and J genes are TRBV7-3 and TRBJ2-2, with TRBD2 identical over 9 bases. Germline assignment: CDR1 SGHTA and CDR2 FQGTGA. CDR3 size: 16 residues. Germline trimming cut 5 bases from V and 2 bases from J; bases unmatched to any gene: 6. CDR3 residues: CASSPRGGANTGELFF. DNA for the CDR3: TGTGCCAGCAGCCCCCGCGGGGGGGCCAACACCGGGGAGCTGTTTTTT.